The 20 T cell receptor beta chains reported below all come from one sample, sequenced in a study of T cells in Graves' hyperthyroidism and ophthalmopathy. Amplification of TCR beta CDR3 regions used RNA as the template. With the HTBI primer set, the TCR CDR3 went through a first round of RT-PCR. TCRdb analysed the multiplex PCR reads with MiXCR anew, one entry per CDR3 protein. Of about 400,000 distinct CDR3 sequences in the sample, roughly 15% are singletons; the top ten hold approximately 5.3%. The sequencing input was blood. The receptors come from a woman aged 18-29 years with Graves' hyperthyroidism.

This clonotype has only a few counts. The genes are TRBV19 and TRBJ2-7; D not certain. Germline V lookup: CDR1 LNHDA, CDR2 SQIVND (reference sequence). This CDR3 spans 15 amino acids. The germline V and J ends were trimmed by 2 bases and 2 bases, with 13 bases remaining between them. The CDR3 bases are TGTGCCAGTAGTATACTAGTGGGAAAAGCCTACGAGCAGTACTTC. It yields the protein CASSILVGKAYEQYF. Full variable domain (missing parts from reference TRBV19 and TRBJ2-7): DGGITQSPKYLFRKEGQNVTLSCEQNLNHDAMYWYRQDPGQGLRLIYYSQIVNDFQKGDIAEGYSVSREKKESFPLTVTSAQKNPTAFYLCASSILVGKAYEQYFGPGTRLTVT.

This clonotype has a count of ten or more. The genes are TRBV11-2 and TRBJ2-7, with TRBD1 matching over 8 bases. The CDR3 runs 16 residues. Germline CDR1 is SGHAT and CDR2 is FQNNGV. Trimming removed 1 base from V and 0 bases from J; junction bases left unmatched: 5. The CDR3 DNA sequence: TGTGCCAGCAGCTTAGCCCGGGACAGGAACTCCTACGAGCAGTACTTC. As protein: CASSLARDRNSYEQYF.

This clonotype appeared a few times. This CDR3 is CASTGPGRRSGELFF. In nucleotides, the CDR3 is TGTGCCAGTACGGGACCAGGGAGACGGTCCGGGGAGCTGTTTTTT. This chain connects TRBV19 to TRBJ2-2; D is tentatively TRBD1 or TRBD2 (5 bases each). This CDR3 contains 15 residues. Trimming shortened V by 7 bases and J by 6 bases, and 18 bases separated the two germline ends. CDR1 is LNHDA and CDR2 is SQIVND in the germline V gene (reference sequence). The variable domain in full, with the rest retrieved from reference TRBV19 and TRBJ2-2, is DGGITQSPKYLFRKEGQNVTLSCEQNLNHDAMYWYRQDPGQGLRLIYYSQIVNDFQKGDIAEGYSVSREKKESFPLTVTSAQKNPTAFYLCASTGPGRRSGELFFGEGSRLTVL.

This clonotype was counted many times. The CDR3 spells CASSLQGFYGYTF. The CDR3 coding sequence is TGTGCCAGCAGTTTACAAGGATTCTATGGCTACACCTTC. The chain joins TRBV27 to TRBJ1-2; D gene uncertain. Trimming cost V 2 bases and J 4 bases, with 8 bases left between them. Germline V gene data show CDR1 as MNHEY and CDR2 as SMNVEV (reference sequence). This CDR3 is 13 amino acids long.

In the case of this clonotype: A single base separates this from a much larger clone, so it may be a read error. The chain uses TRBV27 and TRBJ1-3, with unresolved D. This CDR3 is built from 15 residues. Germline values: CDR1 MNHEY, CDR2 SMNVEV (reference sequence). This chain's CDR3 is CASRLSNGERNTIYF. CDR3 nucleotide sequence: TGTGCCAGCAGGTTATCAAACGGGGAGCGAAACACCATATATTTT.

This clonotype was observed many times. The V and J genes are TRBV28 and TRBJ2-5; the match to TRBD1 covers 9 bases. CDR3 length: 16 amino acids. CDR1 is MDHEN, CDR2 SYDVKM, per germline. V dropped 7 bases and J dropped 3; count of bases not matched to a gene: 12. CDR3 DNA sequence: TGTGCCAGCACTCATACACGGGGACAGGGAAAAGAGACCCAGTACTTC. As protein: CASTHTRGQGKETQYF.

Ten or more counts support this clonotype. This chain uses TRBV18 with TRBJ2-7; 7 nucleotides agree with TRBD2. Per germline, CDR1 KGHSH and CDR2 LQKENI. The CDR3 has 15 amino acids. With V trimmed by 0 bases and J by 5 bases, 7 bases remained unmatched. The CDR3 here is CASSPPSSGNNEQYF. The CDR3 coding sequence is TGTGCCAGCTCACCACCTTCAAGCGGGAACAACGAGCAGTACTTC.

This clonotype was counted at least ten times. The chain has TRBV28 and TRBJ2-1; possible D gene TRBD1, 6 bases. V lost 2 bases, J lost 3 bases, and 17 bases lay in between. Germline CDR1 MDHEN, CDR2 SYDVKM. This CDR3 is 17 amino acids long. CDR3 protein: CASSLPRAGEFYNEQFF. CDR3 DNA sequence: TGTGCCAGCAGTTTACCCCGGGCAGGGGAGTTCTACAATGAGCAGTTCTTC.

Many counts were recorded for this clonotype. The genes are TRBV20-1 and TRBJ2-7, with 11 bases lining up with TRBD2. This CDR3 contains 15 residues. Germline trimming cut 1 base from V and 6 bases from J; bases unmatched to any gene: 8. The V gene's germline CDR1 is DFQATT and CDR2 SNEGSKA (reference sequence). CDR3 coding DNA: TGCAGTGCTAGAGCCGTAGCGGGAGGGCCTGGCGAGCAGTACTTC. Residues: CSARAVAGGPGEQYF.

This clonotype was seen many times. J is TRBJ2-1 and V is TRBV27; D is uncertain. The CDR3 has 13 amino acids. The V and J ends lost 6 bases and 0 bases respectively, with 6 bases between them. Germline-derived CDR1 and CDR2 are MNHEY and SMNVEV (reference sequence). The CDR3 protein is CASRPHSYNEQFF. DNA of the CDR3: TGTGCCAGCAGGCCCCACTCCTACAATGAGCAGTTCTTC.

This clonotype was detected a few times. This rearrangement joins TRBV10-2 to TRBJ1-6; 7 bases are shared with TRBD1. The J segment lost 9 bases and the V segment lost 10 bases, leaving 12 bases of the junction unmatched. Germline CDR1 is WSHSY and CDR2 is SAAADI. The CDR3 length is 14 residues. The CDR3 DNA is TGCGCCACTCACGACAGGGTGTCAGGTTCACCCCTCCACTTT. This sequence encodes CATHDRVSGSPLHF.

This clonotype has ten or more counts. The rearrangement joins TRBV28 to TRBJ1-5; possible D gene TRBD1, 5 bases. The CDR3 runs 15 residues. Trimming pared 0 bases from V and 1 base from J, leaving 7 bases between. The germline V gene has CDR1 MDHEN and CDR2 SYDVKM. CDR3 protein: CASSLWGGSNQPQHF. The CDR3 DNA is TGTGCCAGCAGTTTATGGGGGGGGAGCAATCAGCCCCAGCATTTT.

V is TRBV4-2 and J is TRBJ2-7; D ambiguous. Germline CDR1 reads LGHNA; CDR2 reads YNFKEQ. The CDR3 sequence is 17 residues long. Trimming removed 4 bases at V and 0 bases at J, with 19 bases between. The CDR3 is CASSPFLTVESSYEQYF. DNA for the CDR3: TGTGCCAGCAGCCCCTTTCTGACTGTAGAAAGCTCCTACGAGCAGTACTTC.

Many counts were recorded for this clonotype. The chain joins TRBV20-1 to TRBJ2-7; 10 bases agree with TRBD2. The CDR3 has 16 amino acids. The junction had 17 bases not matched to a gene; V was cut back by 6 bases and J by 6 bases. Germline-derived CDR1 and CDR2 are DFQATT and SNEGSKA (reference sequence). CDR3 region: CSAPPTSSSGSIEQYF. CDR3 DNA sequence: TGCAGTGCCCCACCCACCTCGTCTAGCGGGAGTATCGAGCAGTACTTC.

This clonotype came up a few times. This chain joins TRBV6-1 and TRBJ2-5, with TRBD1 as a possible D gene (5 bases). Germline V lookup: CDR1 MNHNS, CDR2 SASEGT. The CDR3 covers 15 residues. V lost 3 bases and J 5 bases, leaving 16 bases between the germline ends. This chain's CDR3 is CASSEGPAGFETQYF. As DNA, the CDR3 is TGTGCCAGCAGTGAGGGCCCTGCAGGGTTTGAGACCCAGTACTTC.

This clonotype occurred many times. The V and J genes are TRBV11-2 and TRBJ2-3; D not resolved. This CDR3 comprises 15 residues. Trimming cost V 3 bases and J 1 base, with 11 bases left between them. CDR1 is SGHAT and CDR2 is FQNNGV in the germline V gene. The CDR3 is CASSLQRPGTDTQYF. CDR3 nucleotide sequence: TGTGCCAGCAGCTTGCAAAGGCCAGGCACAGATACGCAGTATTTT.

This clonotype was seen at least ten times. The chain is built from TRBV7-2 and TRBJ2-7, with a weak D call TRBD2 (5 bases). The V gene's germline CDR1 is SGHTA and CDR2 FQGNSA. This CDR3 spans 15 amino acids. Deletions cut 4 bases from V and 3 bases from J, with 16 bases between. The CDR3 coding sequence is TGTGCCAGCAGCTCGTACGCATCCGGGGACTACGAGCAGTACTTC. Translating gives CASSSYASGDYEQYF.

This clonotype has a count of ten or more. The chain joins TRBV3-1 to TRBJ2-2; possibly TRBD2 for D (6 bases). The CDR3 sequence is 16 residues long. The V gene's germline CDR1 is LGHDT and CDR2 YNNKEL (reference sequence). V lost 3 bases and J 6 bases, leaving 17 bases between the germline ends. The CDR3 reads CASSHQLAVGAGELFF. The DNA for the CDR3 is TGTGCCAGCAGCCACCAACTAGCAGTTGGTGCCGGGGAGCTGTTTTTT.

The gene calls are TRBV5-1 and TRBJ2-7; tentative D call: TRBD1 (6 bases). Trimming pared 0 bases from V and 7 bases from J, leaving 20 bases between. The CDR3 spans 16 residues. The germline V gene encodes CDR1 SGHRS and CDR2 YFSETQ. The CDR3 protein is CASSLDFRVGADEQYF. CDR3 nucleotides: TGCGCCAGCAGCTTGGATTTTAGGGTGGGGGCCGATGAGCAGTACTTC. Full variable domain (missing parts from reference TRBV5-1 and TRBJ2-7): KAGVTQTPRYLIKTRGQQVTLSCSPISGHRSVSWYQQTPGQGLQFLFEYFSETQRNKGNFPGRFSGRQFSNSRSEMNVSTLELGDSALYLCASSLDFRVGADEQYFGPGTRLTVT.

This clonotype appeared many times. This chain links TRBV28 with TRBJ2-7; D ambiguous. Trimming left V 5 bases short and J 6 bases short, with 17 bases between. Per the germline V gene, CDR1 is MDHEN and CDR2 is SYDVKM. The CDR3 covers 14 residues. The CDR3 here is CASSTPEGLGEQYF. CDR3 sequence (DNA): TGTGCCAGCAGTACCCCCGAAGGGTTGGGCGAGCAGTACTTC. Together with reference TRBV28 and TRBJ2-7, the CDR3 gives the full variable domain: DVKVTQSSRYLVKRTGEKVFLECVQDMDHENMFWYRQDPGLGLRLIYFSYDVKMKEKGDIPEGYSVSREKKERFSLILESASTNQTSMYLCASSTPEGLGEQYFGPGTRLTVT.